What follows is one TCR beta chain and its context. The data were produced by immunoSEQ multiplex PCR, yet TCRdb's version contains in-frame clones alone and is incomplete. The sample has some 670,000 clones, around 89% seen once. These data originate in a study of blood T cell repertoires in COVID-19. Trimming at V came to 3 bases and at J to 9 bases, leaving 8 bases not matched to a gene. The CDR3 loop spans 14 amino acids. Germline CDR1 MNHEY, CDR2 SVGEGT. The chain has TRBV6-2 or TRBV6-3 and TRBJ2-4, with TRBD2 identical over 7 bases. This TCR derives from a woman aged 18-29 years with acute or convalescent COVID-19. Sequencing used peripheral blood. The CDR3, as DNA: TGTGCCAGCAGTTATCCTGGACCGGGGGGCATTCAGTACTTC. Encoded protein: CASSYPGPGGIQYF.